This is a list of T cell receptor beta chains from one sample in a study of blood T cell repertoires in COVID-19. The repertoire was sequenced with immunoSEQ multiplex PCR; TCRdb's copy has only in-frame clones and lacks some. The sample includes around 120,000 clones, around 76% of them seen just once. Sequenced input: peripheral blood. All receptors come from a man in his 70s with acute or convalescent COVID-19. CDR3s include the opening cysteine and the closing phenylalanine or tryptophan. D genes are given only for firm matches. Clone size is not always given. Where it is, it says once, few, many or a class for expanded clones.

D gene	V gene	J gene	clone size	CDR3 protein	CDR3 DNA
NA	TRBV6-2/TRBV6-3	TRBJ2-3	NA	CASSTIGTTQYF	TGTGCCAGCAGTACCATCGGGACAACGCAGTATTTT
TRBD2	TRBV4-2	TRBJ2-1	few	CASSTLAGAPSYNEQFF	TGTGCCAGTTCTACACTAGCGGGGGCCCCCTCCTACAATGAGCAGTTCTTC
NA	TRBV11-3	TRBJ1-4	NA	CASSSVSGAGDEKLFF	TGTGCCAGCAGCTCCGTCTCAGGGGCGGGGGATGAAAAACTGTTTTTT
TRBD2	TRBV7-2	TRBJ2-1	NA	CASSLPAGANNEQFF	TGTGCCAGCAGCTTACCAGCGGGGGCGAACAATGAGCAGTTCTTC
TRBD1	TRBV19	TRBJ1-2	NA	CASSIDSKGQGYGYTF	TGTGCCAGTAGTATCGATTCTAAGGGACAGGGGTATGGCTACACCTTC
TRBD1	TRBV18	TRBJ2-3	NA	CASSAPDRGQDTQYF	TGTGCCAGCTCAGCCCCGGACAGGGGGCAAGATACGCAGTATTTT
NA	TRBV7-2	TRBJ1-4	NA	CASSSGRLNEKLFF	TGTGCCAGCAGCTCCGGTCGACTTAATGAAAAACTGTTTTTT
TRBD1	TRBV6-5	TRBJ1-5	NA	CASSPGQYSNQPQHF	TGTGCCAGCAGTCCGGGACAGTATAGCAATCAGCCCCAGCATTTT
TRBD2	TRBV28	TRBJ2-3	once	CASSLRRHSGGPSTDTQYF	TGTGCCAGCAGTTTAAGGCGGCATAGCGGGGGGCCTAGCACAGATACGCAGTATTTT
NA	TRBV5-1	TRBJ1-2	NA	CASSIEGREYGYTF	TGCGCCAGCAGCATCGAGGGGCGGGAATATGGCTACACCTTC
NA	TRBV5-6	TRBJ1-4	NA	CASSRGTSSEKLFF	TGTGCCAGCAGTCGAGGGACTAGTAGTGAAAAACTGTTTTTT
TRBD2	TRBV5-1	TRBJ2-3	NA	CASSLVLAGGADTQYF	TGCGCCAGCAGCTTGGTACTAGCGGGGGGTGCAGATACGCAGTATTTT
NA	TRBV7-8	TRBJ2-7	NA	CASSSETGSFYEQYF	TGTGCCAGCAGCTCCGAGACCGGGTCCTTCTACGAGCAGTACTTC
TRBD2	TRBV4-3	TRBJ2-3	NA	CASSQGGLAGGLTDTQYF	TGCGCCAGCAGCCAAGGAGGGCTAGCGGGGGGTTTGACAGATACGCAGTATTTT
TRBD1	TRBV5-4	TRBJ1-2	NA	CASSTPFQGAYYGYTF	TGTGCCAGCAGCACTCCCTTCCAGGGGGCGTACTATGGCTACACCTTC
TRBD1	TRBV7-9	TRBJ1-2	NA	CASSSVPGQGSGGYTF	TGTGCCAGCAGCTCCGTCCCGGGACAGGGATCGGGAGGCTACACCTTC
TRBD2	TRBV4-2	TRBJ2-1	NA	CASSLETSVVRNEQFF	TGTGCCAGCAGCCTGGAGACTAGCGTCGTCCGCAATGAGCAGTTCTTC
NA	TRBV9	TRBJ2-1	NA	CASSASHSEQFF	TGTGCCAGCAGCGCCTCCCATAGTGAGCAGTTCTTC